The 22 T cell receptor beta chains given below trace back to one sample, sequenced in a study of blood T cells in healthy people across ages (dated by TCRdb to between 2014 and 2017). Library preparation used 5' RACE. TCRdb names Illumina HiSeq 2500 as the instrument used. The second PCR ran for roughly 7 to 12 cycles and used a J-beta primer mix along with a sample-barcoded 5' primer. TCRdb applied fastp at Q25 and MiXCR to the public reads, then kept only in-frame beta chains. Here each entry gathers all rows of one CDR3 protein and keeps the most common genes and DNA. In all, the sample holds 650,000 to 1,000,000 distinct CDR3 sequences, and about 45% of those were seen once. Approximately 18% of the sample lies in the top ten. Sequencing was carried out using blood. These receptors all stem from an elderly man in good health.

Only a few counts were recorded for this clonotype. The rearrangement joins TRBV18 to TRBJ1-6; possibly TRBD1 for D (5 bases). Trimming removed 2 bases from V and 7 bases from J, with 12 bases in between. The CDR3 has 15 residues. Germline V lookup: CDR1 KGHSH, CDR2 LQKENI. The CDR3 coding sequence is TGTGCCAGCTCACCAACAGGATCTAGGAATTCACCCCTCCACTTT. It translates to CASSPTGSRNSPLHF. Together with reference TRBV18 and TRBJ1-6, the CDR3 gives the full variable domain: NAGVMQNPRHLVRRRGQEARLRCSPMKGHSHVYWYRQLPEEGLKFMVYLQKENIIDESGMPKERFSAEFPKEGPSILRIQQVVRGDSAAYFCASSPTGSRNSPLHFGNGTRLTVT.

The chain recombines TRBV3-1 with TRBJ2-7; TRBD2 might be the D (6 bases). CDR1 and CDR2 from the germline V gene are LGHDT and YNNKEL (reference sequence). Trimming took 1 base from V and 0 from J, leaving 13 bases between them. The CDR3 consists of 16 residues. The CDR3 sequence: CASSQGGEFSSYEQYF. Here the CDR3 DNA reads TGTGCCAGCAGCCAAGGGGGGGAGTTTAGCTCCTACGAGCAGTACTTC.

This clonotype was detected only a few times. V gene TRBV12-3 or TRBV12-4 combines with J gene TRBJ2-1; TRBD1 agrees at 7 bases. This CDR3 has 16 residues. The junction had 6 bases not matched to a gene; V was cut back by 4 bases and J by 0 bases. The CDR3 is CASSSYRGGSYNEQFF. CDR3 nucleotides: TGTGCCAGCAGTTCCTACAGGGGTGGCTCCTACAATGAGCAGTTCTTC.

The chain is built from TRBV20-1 and TRBJ2-3; TRBD2 agrees at 9 bases. V was clipped by 3 bases and J by 2 bases; unmatched bases: 3. Germline loops: CDR1 DFQATT, CDR2 SNEGSKA (reference sequence). The CDR3 is 14 residues long. Written as DNA, the CDR3 is TGCAGTGCTAGCCCTAGCGGGAACACAGATACGCAGTATTTT. Protein: CSASPSGNTDTQYF.

This clonotype was seen only a few times. This chain joins TRBV7-8 and TRBJ1-2, with a weak D call TRBD1 (6 bases). CDR3 length: 16 residues. The ends were cut back, 2 bases at V and 1 base at J, with 14 bases in the middle. Germline V gene sequence: CDR1 SGHVS, CDR2 FQNEAQ. CDR3 in amino acids: CASSLLTGTNNYGYTF. The CDR3 DNA reads as TGTGCCAGCAGCTTATTAACAGGGACCAATAACTATGGCTACACCTTC.

This clonotype came up many times. The rearrangement links TRBV18 to TRBJ2-7; 9 positions agree with TRBD1. This CDR3 is 13 amino acids long. CDR1 is KGHSH, CDR2 LQKENI, per germline. V was pared by 5 bases and J by 3 bases, with 2 bases of the junction left unmatched. The CDR3, as DNA: TGTGCCAGCTCAACGACAGGGGGCTACGAGCAGTACTTC. Its protein is CASSTTGGYEQYF.

This clonotype was detected many times. The J gene is TRBJ2-7, the V gene TRBV25-1; D is unresolved. CDR1 is MGHDK, CDR2 SYGVNS, per germline. V shed 6 bases and J shed 0 bases, with 6 bases lying between them. This CDR3 is 12 amino acids long. The CDR3 DNA follows: TGTGCCAGCAGCGCACGCTCCTACGAGCAGTACTTC. Its protein product is CASSARSYEQYF.

The chain uses TRBV27 and TRBJ2-1, with 9 bases matching TRBD2. Near its end, the DNA agrees better with TRBJ2-7, so the J call may be wrong. The CDR3 sequence is 16 residues long. Per germline, CDR1 MNHEY and CDR2 SMNVEV (reference sequence). The DNA of the CDR3 is TGTGCCAGCAGTTTACAGGGGACTAGCTCCTACAATGAGCAGTACTTC. Protein sequence: CASSLQGTSSYNEQYF.

Turning to this clonotype: It may be a read error: a sequence one base away is much more abundant. The chain couples TRBV20-1 to TRBJ2-1, with 8 bases aligning to TRBD2. Germline CDR1 reads DFQATT; CDR2 reads SNEGSKA (reference sequence). The CDR3 consists of 14 residues. With V trimmed by 4 bases and J by 10 bases, 12 bases remained unmatched. The CDR3 region is CSANPGLDSYEQFF. CDR3 coding DNA: TGCAGTGCTAACCCGGGACTAGACTCCTACGAGCAGTTCTTC.

J is TRBJ2-7 and V is TRBV20-1; 15 nucleotides match TRBD2. The J segment lost 3 bases and the V segment lost 3 bases, leaving 15 bases of the junction unmatched. CDR3 length: 19 residues. Germline V gene data show CDR1 as DFQATT and CDR2 as SNEGSKA (reference sequence). The CDR3 is CSARDAGLAGGGSYYEQYF. The CDR3 DNA is TGCAGTGCTAGGGACGCGGGACTAGCGGGAGGTGGGTCATACTACGAGCAGTACTTC.

The chain joins TRBV6-2 or TRBV6-3 to TRBJ1-5; 7 bases map to TRBD1. Germline assignment: CDR1 MNHEY and CDR2 SVGEGT. The V segment lost 7 bases and the J segment 6 bases; nucleotides outside the gene matches: 12. The CDR3 loop spans 15 amino acids. CDR3 sequence: CASTPTGWRGQPQHF. DNA of the CDR3: TGTGCCAGCACCCCGACAGGGTGGCGGGGTCAGCCCCAGCATTTT.

This clonotype occurred a few times. This rearrangement joins TRBV5-1 to TRBJ2-5; the D gene is possibly TRBD2 (5 bases). In germline, CDR1 is SGHRS, CDR2 YFSETQ. The CDR3 runs to 14 residues. Trimming removed 4 bases at V and 4 bases at J, with 14 bases between. This chain's CDR3 is CASSQGLSPETQYF. CDR3 bases: TGCGCCAGCAGCCAAGGACTGTCCCCAGAGACCCAGTACTTC.

The table lists this clonotype with a few counts. J is TRBJ2-1 and V is TRBV7-2; D not resolved. The germline V and J ends were trimmed by 1 base and 8 bases, with 12 bases remaining between them. The CDR3 sequence is 14 residues long. The germline V gene has CDR1 SGHTA and CDR2 FQGNSA. Written as DNA, the CDR3 is TGTGCCAGCAGCTTAGACGTCAGGATCCATGAGCAGTTCTTC. Protein sequence: CASSLDVRIHEQFF. Full variable domain (missing parts from reference TRBV7-2 and TRBJ2-1): GAGVSQSPSNKVTEKGKDVELRCDPISGHTALYWYRQSLGQGLEFLIYFQGNSAPDKSGLPSDRFSAERTGGSVSTLTIQRTQQEDSAVYLCASSLDVRIHEQFFGPGTRLTVL.

The chain recombines TRBV14 with TRBJ2-3; no firm D call. Germline values: CDR1 SGHDN, CDR2 FVKESK. The CDR3 totals 15 residues. V was cut by 0 bases and J by 1 base, with 8 bases left in between. This CDR3 reads CASSQDMVRTDTQYF. DNA of the CDR3: TGTGCCAGCAGCCAAGACATGGTCCGCACAGATACGCAGTATTTT.

V usage is TRBV4-2 and J usage is TRBJ2-5; D not certain. The ends were cut back, 2 bases at V and 2 bases at J, with 6 bases in the middle. This CDR3 contains 13 residues. From germline, CDR1 is LGHNA and CDR2 YNFKEQ. The CDR3 reads CASSQYGQETQYF. The CDR3 nucleotides read TGTGCCAGCAGCCAATATGGTCAAGAGACCCAGTACTTC.

This clonotype was observed a few times. This chain joins TRBV5-1 and TRBJ2-6; 7 nucleotides agree with TRBD2. V lost 0 bases and J lost 0; bases outside the gene matches: 9. The germline CDR1 and CDR2 sequences are SGHRS and YFSETQ. The CDR3 is made up of 19 amino acids. DNA for the CDR3: TGCGCCAGCAGCTTGGTGGGGAGCGGGACGAGCTCTGGGGCCAACGTCCTGACTTTC. This translates into CASSLVGSGTSSGANVLTF. Looking up the rest from reference TRBV5-1 and TRBJ2-6 gives the full variable domain: KAGVTQTPRYLIKTRGQQVTLSCSPISGHRSVSWYQQTPGQGLQFLFEYFSETQRNKGNFPGRFSGRQFSNSRSEMNVSTLELGDSALYLCASSLVGSGTSSGANVLTFGAGSRLTVL.

This sequence joins TRBV5-1 and TRBJ2-1; no firm D call. Germline V gene sequence: CDR1 SGHRS, CDR2 YFSETQ. The CDR3 extends over 15 amino acids. Trimming cost V 4 bases and J 2 bases, with 13 bases left between them. As DNA, the CDR3 is TGCGCCAGCAGCCAGACCGGGTCAACCTACAATGAGCAGTTCTTC. This encodes CASSQTGSTYNEQFF.

The chain has TRBV12-3 or TRBV12-4 and TRBJ2-1, with 8 bases that match TRBD2. After removal of 5 bases from V and 7 bases from J, the junction contained 31 bases not matched to a gene. This CDR3 comprises 22 residues. The CDR3 protein is CASSQPQGLGKTSEIGCNEQFF. The CDR3 region has the DNA TGTGCCAGCAGTCAGCCCCAAGGGCTGGGGAAGACTAGCGAGATTGGGTGTAATGAGCAGTTCTTC.

With regard to this clonotype: An end of the junction differs from the germline gene, which may be a read error. This chain uses TRBV30 with TRBJ1-2; no reliable D call. CDR1 and CDR2 (germline): GTSNPN, SVGIG (reference sequence). The CDR3 length is 13 residues. The chain's CDR3 is CAWSVLLNDGYTF. DNA of the CDR3: TGTGCCTGGAGTGTACTTCTTAATGATGGCTACACCTTT.

This clonotype turned up a few times. This rearrangement joins TRBV10-3 to TRBJ2-6, with 12 bases fitting TRBD2. The CDR3 length is 17 residues. V was clipped by 7 bases and J by 3 bases; unmatched bases: 7. CDR1 is ENHRY and CDR2 is SYGVKD in the germline V gene. CDR3 nucleotides: TGTGCCATCAAGACTAGCGGGAGTAAAGGTGGGGCCAACGTCCTGACTTTC. Protein sequence: CAIKTSGSKGGANVLTF.

The chain has TRBV10-1 and TRBJ2-1; 8 nucleotides line up with TRBD1. Germline lookup yields CDR1 WNHNN and CDR2 SYGVQD (reference sequence). This CDR3 is built from 20 residues. The V and J ends lost 0 bases and 5 bases, in that order; junction bases with no gene match: 18. The CDR3 is CASSESRMELGQVSNNEQFF. The CDR3 region has the DNA TGCGCCAGCAGTGAGTCGAGGATGGAGTTGGGACAGGTATCAAACAATGAGCAGTTCTTC.

Comment on this clonotype: With a much larger clone just one base away, this may be a read error. This chain uses TRBV7-3 with TRBJ2-1, with D perhaps matching TRBD2 (5 bases). Looked up from germline, CDR1 is SGHTA and CDR2 is FQGTGA. This CDR3 has 14 amino acids. The ends were cut back, 1 base at V and 10 bases at J, with 14 bases in the middle. CDR3 in DNA: TGTGCCAGCAGCTTAATACCCGGGGTGAGAGAGCAGTTCTTC. Amino acids: CASSLIPGVREQFF.